A selection of T cell receptor beta chains follows, all from one sample in a study of identical twins. TCRdb recomputed calls from the 5' RACE reads with MiXCR, one row per CDR3 protein. This table holds roughly 490,000 distinct CDR3 sequences, more than 13% found once. These data were likewise used in another study, on yellow fever vaccine responses in identical twins.

Sequenced material: CD4+ T cells sorted from blood. These receptors originate from a woman between 18 and 29 years old in good health. Each CDR3 is given with its conserved first and last residue. Each record gives: V gene, J gene, D gene, CDR3 protein. The D gene is left open where the match is weak.

>TRBV7-9|TRBJ2-7|.
CASAREGLYF
>TRBV7-2|TRBJ2-7|.
CASSLARGAGSPYEQYF
>TRBV12-3/TRBV12-4|TRBJ2-3|.
CASRSSVDTQYF
>TRBV18|TRBJ2-1|TRBD2
CASSPKTSGLSYNEQFF
>TRBV7-2|TRBJ2-5|.
CASSTGEGGETQYF
>TRBV20-1|TRBJ2-1|.
CSASPRGEQFF
>TRBV5-1|TRBJ1-2|.
CASSSGQYYGYTF
>TRBV30|TRBJ2-2|.
CASTPGATGELFF
>TRBV9|TRBJ2-2|TRBD2
CASSVVAGDTGELFF
>TRBV5-6|TRBJ1-1|TRBD1
CASSLSRGPYVTEAFF
>TRBV20-1|TRBJ1-1|.
CSAREGAEAFF
>TRBV20-1|TRBJ2-2|.
CSAPEQAGRGTNTGELFF
>TRBV12-3/TRBV12-4|TRBJ2-3|TRBD1
CASRKGTGGPDTQYF
>TRBV5-1|TRBJ1-2|.
CASSSTPNYGYTF
>TRBV4-3|TRBJ2-7|TRBD2
CASSQDATSGNYEQYF
>TRBV3-1|TRBJ2-1|TRBD2
CACTQGTTSGRGVRRYEQFF
>TRBV10-3|TRBJ2-2|.
CAISETQAGMNTGELFF
>TRBV29-1|TRBJ1-4|.
CSGEANEKLFF
>TRBV20-1|TRBJ2-6|.
CSARDLGQHPSGANVLTF
>TRBV7-9|TRBJ2-7|.
CASSLTTVEQYF
>TRBV6-2/TRBV6-3|TRBJ2-7|.
CASSVTGPYEQYF
>TRBV5-6|TRBJ2-2|.
CASIRGTNTGELFF
>TRBV7-8|TRBJ2-5|TRBD1
CASSPGTGPQETQYF
>TRBV6-1|TRBJ2-3|TRBD1
CASSTPGQITDTQYF
>TRBV19|TRBJ2-2|TRBD1
CASRQTGGNTGELFF
>TRBV14|TRBJ2-5|.
CASSQEIVATQYF
>TRBV12-3/TRBV12-4|TRBJ2-1|TRBD2
CASSTTSGRALEQFF